Shown below are 29 T cell receptor beta chains from a single sample sequenced in a study of PD-1 blockade in classical Hodgkin lymphoma. Method: immunoSEQ multiplex PCR; TCRdb's copy keeps in-frame clones and lacks some. The table has about 110,000 clones, roughly 87% seen once; the top ten hold 20%. Each of the patients experienced relapse following autologous stem cell transplantation, and their brentuximab vedotin exposure differed. The sample in question was peripheral blood mononuclear cells (PBMCs), obtained before the second cycle of nivolumab. The source of these receptors is a human donor with classical Hodgkin lymphoma.

The chain is built from TRBV28 and TRBJ1-5, with D unresolved. The length of the CDR3 is 10 residues. V was clipped by 3 bases and J by 8 bases, with 2 bases between them. CDR1 is MDHEN, CDR2 SYDVKM, per germline. CDR3 sequence (DNA): TGTGCCAGCAGTTTTGAGCCCCAGCATTTT. It yields the protein CASSFEPQHF.

The rearrangement links TRBV6-5 to TRBJ2-1, with 10 bases matching TRBD2. The germline V gene has CDR1 MNHEY and CDR2 SVGAGI. This CDR3 is 15 amino acids long. Trimming cost V 5 bases and J 3 bases; bases outside gene matches: 4. CDR3 DNA: TGTGCCAGCAGTACGACTAGCGGGTTCTACAATGAGCAGTTCTTC. Translating gives CASSTTSGFYNEQFF.

The rearrangement uses TRBV10-3 and TRBJ1-2; a possible D gene is TRBD1 (5 bases). V lost 2 bases to trimming and J lost 2 bases, with 12 bases between them. Germline V gives CDR1 ENHRY, CDR2 SYGVKD. The CDR3 covers 15 residues. CDR3 in DNA: TGTGCCATCAGTGAGCCTGTTACAGGCAACTATGGCTACACCTTC. Translated, it gives CAISEPVTGNYGYTF.

The rearrangement links TRBV5-1 to TRBJ1-5; D is possibly TRBD1 (5 bases). Trimming took 0 bases from V and 0 from J, leaving 7 bases between them. In germline, CDR1 is SGHRS, CDR2 YFSETQ. The CDR3 has 15 amino acids. This chain's CDR3 is CASSLDGGSNQPQHF. The CDR3 DNA reads TGCGCCAGCAGCTTGGACGGGGGTAGCAATCAGCCCCAGCATTTT.

In nucleotides, the CDR3 is TGTGCCAGCTTTAGACAAGGCAACTATGGCTACACCTTC. It encodes CASFRQGNYGYTF. The chain uses TRBV5-8 and TRBJ1-2; D call uncertain. Per the germline V gene, CDR1 is SGHTS and CDR2 is YDEGEE. V shed 7 bases and J shed 2 bases, with 12 bases lying between them. The CDR3 extends over 13 amino acids.

V gene TRBV6-5 combines with J gene TRBJ1-1; D unclear. Trimming stripped 0 bases from V and 2 bases from J, with 7 bases between. This CDR3 has 14 residues. CDR1 is MNHEY and CDR2 is SVGAGI in the germline V gene. Here the CDR3 DNA reads TGTGCCAGCAGTTACTCTAGGGCTAACACTGAAGCTTTCTTT. Translated: CASSYSRANTEAFF.

The CDR3 sequence is CSVEVGPGETQYF. In nucleotides, the CDR3 is TGCAGCGTGGAGGTGGGCCCGGGAGAGACCCAGTACTTC. V usage is TRBV29-1 and J usage is TRBJ2-5; D is perhaps TRBD2 (5 bases). Germline CDR1 SQVTM, CDR2 ANQGSEA. Between the trimmed V and J ends, which lost 6 bases and 4 bases, there was a span of 15 bases. This CDR3 spans 13 amino acids. The whole variable domain, filled in from reference TRBV29-1 and TRBJ2-5, reads SAVISQKPSRDICQRGTSLTIQCQVDSQVTMMFWYRQQPGQSLTLIATANQGSEATYESGFVIDKFPISRPNLTFSTLTVSNMSPEDSSIYLCSVEVGPGETQYFGPGTRLLVL.

The chain links TRBV19 to TRBJ1-2, with D unresolved. The CDR3 is 17 amino acids. Deletions cut 5 bases from V and 0 bases from J, with 19 bases between. The germline V gene has CDR1 LNHDA and CDR2 SQIVND (reference sequence). For the CDR3, the DNA is TGTGCCAGTAGTCACCAATGGACTCTAGGCGCTAACTATGGCTACACCTTC. Residues: CASSHQWTLGANYGYTF.

This chain uses TRBV4-1 with TRBJ2-7; 8 nucleotides align to TRBD2. V lost 3 bases, J lost 3 bases, and 4 bases stayed unmatched. Germline CDR1 MGHRA, CDR2 YSYEKL. This CDR3 region has 14 residues. The CDR3 loop is CASSHATSGYEQYF. The CDR3 DNA reads as TGCGCCAGCAGCCACGCCACTAGCGGCTACGAGCAGTACTTC.

The chain joins TRBV10-2 to TRBJ2-7; the match to TRBD2 covers 8 bases. Germline trimming cut 6 bases from V and 7 bases from J; bases unmatched to any gene: 17. This CDR3 comprises 16 residues. Germline values: CDR1 WSHSY, CDR2 SAAADI. The CDR3 here is CASRSEWGAGASEQYF. The DNA of the CDR3 is TGCGCCAGCAGGTCGGAATGGGGAGCGGGAGCTAGTGAGCAGTACTTC.

The J gene is TRBJ2-2, the V gene TRBV11-2, with 9 positions matching TRBD1. The CDR3 has 19 amino acids. The ends lost 0 bases at V and 3 bases at J; junction bases unmatched: 11. CDR1 is SGHAT and CDR2 is FQNNGV in the germline V gene. The CDR3 sequence: CASSLESLYRGPYTGELFF. In DNA form, the CDR3 reads TGTGCCAGCAGCTTAGAATCCCTTTACAGGGGGCCCTACACCGGGGAGCTGTTTTTT.

This chain connects TRBV14 to TRBJ2-6, with no clear D. Germline loops: CDR1 SGHDN, CDR2 FVKESK. V was trimmed by 3 bases and J by 2 bases, leaving 11 bases between them. The CDR3 runs 16 residues. Here the CDR3 reads CASSHRRIPGANVLTF. Written as DNA, the CDR3 is TGTGCCAGCAGCCACCGCAGGATCCCTGGGGCCAACGTCCTGACTTTC.

The chain uses TRBV28 and TRBJ2-7, with D perhaps matching TRBD2 (5 bases). Between the trimmed V and J ends, which lost 2 bases and 3 bases, there was a span of 11 bases. The CDR3 is 14 amino acids. Germline V gives CDR1 MDHEN, CDR2 SYDVKM. The CDR3 region is CASSLGRTDYEQYF. CDR3 nucleotides: TGTGCCAGCAGTTTAGGGAGAACCGACTACGAGCAGTACTTC.

The genes are TRBV10-2 and TRBJ2-1, with D maybe TRBD2 (6 bases). The V end lost 2 bases, the J end lost 0 bases, and 20 bases lay between the germline ends. Germline CDR1 and CDR2: WSHSY and SAAADI. CDR3 length: 19 amino acids. The CDR3 DNA sequence: TGCGCCAGCAGTGAGGGCCTCGGAACTAGCAGAAGCTCCTACAATGAGCAGTTCTTC. It codes for CASSEGLGTSRSSYNEQFF.

The genes are TRBV19 and TRBJ2-2; the match to TRBD2 covers 12 bases. CDR3 length equals 16 residues. Germline V gene sequence: CDR1 LNHDA, CDR2 SQIVND (reference sequence). V shed 7 bases, J shed 5 bases, and the junction held 8 bases outside the gene matches. The CDR3 DNA reads as TGTGCCAGTACTAGCGGGAGGGCCAGGCGGACCGGGGAGCTGTTTTTT. Its protein is CASTSGRARRTGELFF.

The J gene is TRBJ1-1, the V gene TRBV19; 11 nucleotides agree with TRBD1. CDR3 length: 13 amino acids. Germline-derived CDR1 and CDR2 are LNHDA and SQIVND (reference sequence). Losses at the gene ends were 4 bases for V and 11 bases for J; bases not matched to a gene: 6. CDR3 bases: TGTGCCAGTAGTACCCGGGACAGGGGGTTTGCTTTCTTT. Protein sequence: CASSTRDRGFAFF.

The chain has TRBV28 and TRBJ2-1; possibly TRBD2 for D (5 bases). The germline CDR1 and CDR2 sequences are MDHEN and SYDVKM. The V end was cut by 4 bases, the J end by 0 bases, with 13 bases between. The CDR3 contains 16 residues. CDR3 in DNA: TGTGCCAGCAGTTCATCGGGGATGAGCTCCTACAATGAGCAGTTCTTC. As protein: CASSSSGMSSYNEQFF.

V gene TRBV6-6 combines with J gene TRBJ2-1, with 11 positions matching TRBD2. Germline-derived CDR1 and CDR2 are MNHNY and SVGAGI (reference sequence). The CDR3 is 14 residues long. V was clipped by 6 bases and J by 7 bases; unmatched bases: 5. The CDR3 region has the DNA TGTGCCAGCAGCACTAGCGGGAGAGGTAATGAGCAGTTCTTC. Residues: CASSTSGRGNEQFF.

This chain uses TRBV28 with TRBJ1-2; D is unresolved. Germline V gene data show CDR1 as MDHEN and CDR2 as SYDVKM. Deletions cut 7 bases from V and 3 bases from J, with 15 bases between. This CDR3 has 14 residues. CDR3 in amino acids: CASNSPVGDYGYTF. The DNA of the CDR3 is TGTGCCAGCAACTCCCCTGTGGGTGACTATGGCTACACCTTC.

This chain connects TRBV14 to TRBJ2-3, with 11 nucleotides matching TRBD2. This CDR3 is 17 amino acids long. Germline V gene sequence: CDR1 SGHDN, CDR2 FVKESK. Losses at the gene ends were 4 bases for V and 0 bases for J; bases not matched to a gene: 6. In DNA form, the CDR3 reads TGTGCCAGCAGCCCCTGGACTAGCGGGTTCAGCACAGATACGCAGTATTTT. Encoded protein: CASSPWTSGFSTDTQYF.

This rearrangement joins TRBV5-4 to TRBJ1-1; no definite D call. Germline assignment: CDR1 SGHNT and CDR2 YYREEE (reference sequence). The germline V and J ends were trimmed by 3 bases and 4 bases, with 19 bases remaining between them. This CDR3 has 16 amino acids. CDR3 residues: CASSSIPRRRGTEAFF. CDR3 bases: TGTGCCAGCAGCTCCATCCCCAGGAGACGGGGCACTGAAGCTTTCTTT.

A single count supports this clone. The CDR3 spells CASSQDGGTRLKNIQYF. CDR3 DNA sequence: TGCGCCAGCAGCCAAGATGGGGGGACAAGGCTCAAAAACATTCAGTACTTC. The V gene is TRBV4-1, the J gene TRBJ2-4, with D perhaps TRBD1 or TRBD2 (6 bases each). Germline CDR1 is MGHRA and CDR2 is YSYEKL. Trimming took 0 bases from V and 3 from J, leaving 15 bases between them. CDR3 length: 17 residues.

In its sample, this clone is medium-sized. The V call is TRBV4-2, the J call TRBJ1-4, with 11 bases identical to TRBD1. The V gene end was trimmed by 6 bases and the J gene end by 7 bases; junction bases not matched to a gene: 10. Germline V gene lookup returns CDR1 LGHNA and CDR2 YNFKEQ. CDR3 length: 16 residues. Written as DNA, the CDR3 is TGTGCCAGCAGTGCGGACAGGGGGCGCCTGAGTGAAAAACTGTTTTTT. This codes for CASSADRGRLSEKLFF.

The chain couples TRBV28 to TRBJ2-3, with 9 bases lining up with TRBD2. In germline, CDR1 is MDHEN, CDR2 SYDVKM. The CDR3 spans 15 residues. V was pared by 1 base and J by 6 bases, with 5 bases of the junction left unmatched. In nucleotides, the CDR3 is TGTGCCAGCAGTTTATTAGCTAGCGGGAAGGATACGCAGTATTTT. It specifies CASSLLASGKDTQYF.

The chain joins TRBV5-1 to TRBJ2-7; weak D call: TRBD2 (6 bases). Germline V gene lookup returns CDR1 SGHRS and CDR2 YFSETQ. This CDR3 comprises 15 residues. Trimming removed 4 bases from V and 5 bases from J, with 19 bases in between. CDR3 loop: CASSPWREAAHEQYF. The CDR3 DNA reads as TGCGCCAGCAGCCCATGGAGGGAAGCGGCCCACGAGCAGTACTTC. The full variable domain, its missing parts supplied by reference TRBV5-1 and TRBJ2-7, is KAGVTQTPRYLIKTRGQQVTLSCSPISGHRSVSWYQQTPGQGLQFLFEYFSETQRNKGNFPGRFSGRQFSNSRSEMNVSTLELGDSALYLCASSPWREAAHEQYFGPGTRLTVT.

The rearrangement links TRBV5-4 to TRBJ2-2; tentative D call: TRBD2 (5 bases). The CDR3 spans 15 residues. Germline V CDR1 and CDR2: SGHNT, YYREEE (reference sequence). The V gene lost 2 bases and the J gene lost 1 base, with 9 bases spanning the gap. CDR3 sequence reads: CASSLVGRNTGELFF. The DNA for the CDR3 is TGTGCCAGCAGCTTAGTTGGGAGGAACACCGGGGAGCTGTTTTTT.

This chain links TRBV2 with TRBJ1-2, with unresolved D. This CDR3 has 11 amino acids. CDR1 SNHLY and CDR2 FYNNEI come from the germline V gene. V gave up 5 bases and J gave up 2 bases, with 3 bases separating them. In nucleotides, the CDR3 is TGTGCCAGCAGTAACAACTATGGCTACACCTTC. Translation gives CASSNNYGYTF.

The chain joins TRBV7-2 to TRBJ2-2; D is ambiguous. In germline, CDR1 is SGHTA, CDR2 FQGNSA. The V and J ends lost 1 base and 6 bases respectively, with 12 bases between them. The CDR3 sequence is 15 residues long. CDR3 bases: TGTGCCAGCAGCTTAGTGCCTACCGAGGCCGGGGAGCTGTTTTTT. It yields the protein CASSLVPTEAGELFF.

A single count supports this clone. V gene TRBV9 combines with J gene TRBJ2-1, with 9 bases that match TRBD1. Trimming at V came to 0 bases and at J to 6 bases, leaving 7 bases not matched to a gene. The CDR3 sequence is 16 residues long. Germline-derived CDR1 and CDR2 are SGDLS and YYNGEE. CDR3 sequence: CASSVEKGTGTNEQFF. The CDR3 DNA follows: TGTGCCAGCAGCGTAGAAAAGGGGACAGGGACCAATGAGCAGTTCTTC.